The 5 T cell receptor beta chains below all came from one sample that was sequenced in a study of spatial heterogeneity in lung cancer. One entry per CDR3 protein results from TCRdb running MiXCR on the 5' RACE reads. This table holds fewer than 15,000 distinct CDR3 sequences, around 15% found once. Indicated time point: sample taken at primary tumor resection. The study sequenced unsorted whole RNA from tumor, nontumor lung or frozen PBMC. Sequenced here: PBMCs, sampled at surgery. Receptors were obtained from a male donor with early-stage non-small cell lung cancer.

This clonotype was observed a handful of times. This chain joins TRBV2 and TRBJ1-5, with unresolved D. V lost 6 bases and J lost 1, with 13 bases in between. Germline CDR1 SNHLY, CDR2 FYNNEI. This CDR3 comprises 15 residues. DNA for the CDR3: TGTGCCAGCAGGCCGGTCCTCGGGAGCAATCAGCCCCAGCATTTT. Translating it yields CASRPVLGSNQPQHF.

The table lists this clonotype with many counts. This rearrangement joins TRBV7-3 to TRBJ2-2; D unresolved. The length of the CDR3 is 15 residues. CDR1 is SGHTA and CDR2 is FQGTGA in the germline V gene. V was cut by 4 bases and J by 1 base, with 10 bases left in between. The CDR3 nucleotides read TGTGCCAGCAGCTCGTCACTCAAGAACACCGGGGAGCTGTTTTTT. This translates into CASSSSLKNTGELFF.

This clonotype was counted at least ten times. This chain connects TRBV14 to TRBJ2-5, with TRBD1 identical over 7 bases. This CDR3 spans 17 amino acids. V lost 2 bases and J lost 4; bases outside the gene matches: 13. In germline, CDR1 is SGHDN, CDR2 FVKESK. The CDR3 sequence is CASSQLKGGIEGETQYF. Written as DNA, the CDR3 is TGTGCCAGCAGCCAACTCAAAGGGGGCATCGAAGGAGAGACCCAGTACTTC. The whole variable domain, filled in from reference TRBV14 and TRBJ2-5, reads EAGVTQFPSHSVIEKGQTVTLRCDPISGHDNLYWYRRVMGKEIKFLLHFVKESKQDESGMPNNRFLAERTGGTYSTLKVQPAELEDSGVYFCASSQLKGGIEGETQYFGPGTRLLVL.

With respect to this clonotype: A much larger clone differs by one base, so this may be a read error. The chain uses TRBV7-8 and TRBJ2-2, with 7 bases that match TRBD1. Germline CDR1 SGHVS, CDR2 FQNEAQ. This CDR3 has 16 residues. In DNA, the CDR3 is TGTGCCAGCCCTAAACCCGGGACAGACTACACCGGGGAGCCGTTTTTT. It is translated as CASPKPGTDYTGEPFF.

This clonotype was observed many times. DNA of the CDR3: TGTGCCAGCAGCGCTGCCGGACTAGCGGGAGCAGATACGCAGTATTTT. Amino acid sequence: CASSAAGLAGADTQYF. The chain combines TRBV7-9 with TRBJ2-3; 13 positions agree with TRBD2. CDR1 is SEHNR and CDR2 is FQNEAQ in the germline V gene (reference sequence). The J segment lost 4 bases and the V segment lost 5 bases, leaving 6 bases of the junction unmatched. This CDR3 region has 16 residues.